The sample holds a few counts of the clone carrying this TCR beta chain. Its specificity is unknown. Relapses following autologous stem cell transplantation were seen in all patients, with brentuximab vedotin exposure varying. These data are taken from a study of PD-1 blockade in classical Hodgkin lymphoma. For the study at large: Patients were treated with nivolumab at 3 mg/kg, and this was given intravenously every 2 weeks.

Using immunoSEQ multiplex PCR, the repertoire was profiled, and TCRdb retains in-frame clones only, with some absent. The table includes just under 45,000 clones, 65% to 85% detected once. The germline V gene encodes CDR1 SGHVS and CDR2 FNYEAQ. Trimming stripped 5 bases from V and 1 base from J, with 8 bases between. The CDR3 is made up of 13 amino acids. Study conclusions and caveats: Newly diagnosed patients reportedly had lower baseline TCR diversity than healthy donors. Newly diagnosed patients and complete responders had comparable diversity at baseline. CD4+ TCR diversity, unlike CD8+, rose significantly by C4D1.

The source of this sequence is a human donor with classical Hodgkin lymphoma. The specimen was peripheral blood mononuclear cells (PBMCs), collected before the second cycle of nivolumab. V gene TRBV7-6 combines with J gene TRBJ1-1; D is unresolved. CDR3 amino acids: CASSLGRNTEAFF. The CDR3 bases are TGTGCCAGCAGCCTGGGCCGGAACACTGAAGCTTTCTTT. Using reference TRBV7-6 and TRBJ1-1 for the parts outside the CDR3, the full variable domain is GAGVSQSPRYKVTKRGQDVALRCDPISGHVSLYWYRQALGQGPEFLTYFNYEAQQDKSGLPNDRFSAERPEGSISTLTIQRTEQRDSAMYRCASSLGRNTEAFFGQGTRLTVV.